Only a few counts were recorded for the clone carrying this T cell receptor beta chain. Its antigen remains unknown. Germline V gives CDR1 SGHAT, CDR2 FQNNGV. The CDR3 is 16 residues long. Losses at the gene ends were 5 bases for V and 3 bases for J; bases not matched to a gene: 6. This record belongs to a study of T cell repertoires in cytomegalovirus infection. TCRdb recomputed calls from the reads with MiXCR, one row per CDR3 protein. This table holds 55,000 to 85,000 distinct CDR3 sequences, 20% to 25% found once. This sequence originates from a human donor in good health (CMV status not recorded). Some clones in this sample may be carry-over from other donors' samples. The J gene is TRBJ1-5, the V gene TRBV11-2; TRBD1 matches 11 bases. Sequences were derived from CD8+ T cells from cultured PBMCs, sampled from culture after CMV antigen stimulation. CDR3 nucleotide sequence: TGTGCCAGCAGCCCCGGGACAGGGGGTATCAATCAGCCCCAGCATTTT. Translation gives CASSPGTGGINQPQHF.